The 5 T cell receptor beta chains below all came from one sample that was sequenced in a study of spatial heterogeneity in lung cancer. Time point given: sample taken at primary tumor resection. TCRdb passed the 5' RACE reads through MiXCR, listing each CDR3 protein once. The table shows 35,000 to 55,000 distinct CDR3 sequences, with approximately 6.3% occurring only once. The sequences come from PBMCs, collected at surgery. Every receptor here comes from a female donor with early-stage non-small cell lung cancer.

The chain carries TRBV7-3 and TRBJ1-1; TRBD1 might be the D (6 bases). Trimming cost V 5 bases and J 2 bases, with 12 bases left between them. CDR1 is SGHTA and CDR2 is FQGTGA in the germline V gene. There are 14 residues in the CDR3. DNA for the CDR3: TGTGCCAGCAGCCCGGCGGGGGCTAACACTGAAGCTTTCTTT. Translation gives CASSPAGANTEAFF.

This clonotype was found many times. The rearrangement uses TRBV12-5 and TRBJ2-1, with 10 nucleotides matching TRBD2. Germline V gene data show CDR1 as LGHNT and CDR2 as FRNRAP. The V gene end was trimmed by 1 base and the J gene end by 5 bases; junction bases not matched to a gene: 5. This CDR3 is 16 amino acids long. The CDR3 region has the DNA TGTGCTAGTGGTTTGGAAAGCGGGGGGGCCGACAATGAGCAGTTCTTC. Protein product: CASGLESGGADNEQFF.

The chain employs TRBV7-2 and TRBJ2-2; D is perhaps TRBD1 (6 bases). This CDR3 spans 14 amino acids. CDR1 is SGHTA, CDR2 FQGNSA, per germline. CDR3 residues: CASSWGLNTGELFF. CDR3 DNA: TGTGCTTCCAGTTGGGGGCTGAACACCGGGGAGCTGTTTTTT.

Many counts were recorded for this clonotype. The chain carries TRBV7-2 and TRBJ1-5; the D is unclear. From germline, CDR1 is SGHTA and CDR2 FQGNSA. V was clipped by 2 bases and J by 0 bases, with 8 bases between them. The CDR3 spans 15 residues. CDR3 in DNA: TGTGCCAGCAGCTTAAGGGCTAATAGCAATCAGCCCCAGCATTTT. It yields the protein CASSLRANSNQPQHF.

The sample holds many counts of this clonotype. This chain links TRBV6-5 with TRBJ2-7; 8 bases are a match to TRBD2. With V trimmed by 2 bases and J by 1 base, 4 bases remained unmatched. CDR3 length: 15 residues. Germline values: CDR1 MNHEY, CDR2 SVGAGI. CDR3 nucleotide sequence: TGTGCCAGCAGTTACAATAGCGGGGAGTCCTACGAGCAGTACTTC. Translated, it gives CASSYNSGESYEQYF.